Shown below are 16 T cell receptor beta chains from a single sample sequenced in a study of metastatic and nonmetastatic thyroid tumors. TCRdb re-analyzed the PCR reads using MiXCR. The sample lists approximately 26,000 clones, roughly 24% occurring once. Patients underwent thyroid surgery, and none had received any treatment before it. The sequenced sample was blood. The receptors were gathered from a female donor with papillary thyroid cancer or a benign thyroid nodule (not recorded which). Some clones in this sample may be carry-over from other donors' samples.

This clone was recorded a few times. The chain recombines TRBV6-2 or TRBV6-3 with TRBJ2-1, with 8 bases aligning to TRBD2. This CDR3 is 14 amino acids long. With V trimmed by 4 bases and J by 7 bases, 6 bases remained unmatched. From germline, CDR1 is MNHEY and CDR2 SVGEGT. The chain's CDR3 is CASSSGGPPNEQFF. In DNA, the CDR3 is TGTGCCAGCAGTTCGGGGGGGCCTCCAAATGAGCAGTTCTTC.

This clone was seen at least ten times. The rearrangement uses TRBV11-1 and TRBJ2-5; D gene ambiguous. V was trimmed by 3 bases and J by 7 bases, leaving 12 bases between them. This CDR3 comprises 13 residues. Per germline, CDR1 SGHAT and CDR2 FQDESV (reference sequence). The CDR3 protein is CASSLGRVGTQYF. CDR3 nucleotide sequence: TGTGCCAGCAGCTTGGGAAGGGTCGGGACCCAGTACTTC.

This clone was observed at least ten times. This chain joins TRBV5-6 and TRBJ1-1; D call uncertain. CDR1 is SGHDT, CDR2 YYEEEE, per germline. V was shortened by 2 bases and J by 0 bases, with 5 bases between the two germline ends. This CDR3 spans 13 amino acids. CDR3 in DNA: TGTGCCAGCAGCTTCGGGATGAACACTGAAGCTTTCTTT. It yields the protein CASSFGMNTEAFF.

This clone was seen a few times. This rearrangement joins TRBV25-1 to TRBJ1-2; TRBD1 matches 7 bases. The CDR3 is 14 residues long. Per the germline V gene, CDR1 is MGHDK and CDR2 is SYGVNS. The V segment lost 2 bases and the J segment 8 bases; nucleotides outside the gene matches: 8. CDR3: CASSEPEDRAGYTF. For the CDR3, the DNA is TGTGCCAGCAGTGAACCCGAAGACAGGGCAGGCTACACCTTC.

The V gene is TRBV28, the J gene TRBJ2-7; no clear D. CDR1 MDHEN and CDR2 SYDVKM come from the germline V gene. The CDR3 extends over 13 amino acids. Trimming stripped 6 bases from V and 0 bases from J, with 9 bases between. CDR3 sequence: CASRSASSYEQYF. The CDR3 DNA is TGTGCCAGCAGGTCCGCCTCCTCCTACGAGCAGTACTTC. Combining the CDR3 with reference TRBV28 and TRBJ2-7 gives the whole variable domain DVKVTQSSRYLVKRTGEKVFLECVQDMDHENMFWYRQDPGLGLRLIYFSYDVKMKEKGDIPEGYSVSREKKERFSLILESASTNQTSMYLCASRSASSYEQYFGPGTRLTVT.

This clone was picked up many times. The CDR3 here is CASSPRPAANTGELFF. As DNA, the CDR3 is TGTGCCAGCAGCCCTCGGCCGGCCGCGAACACCGGGGAGCTGTTTTTT. The rearrangement uses TRBV7-6 and TRBJ2-2; D is unclear. The CDR3 consists of 16 residues. V lost 5 bases to trimming and J lost 0 bases, with 13 bases between them. Germline V gene data show CDR1 as SGHVS and CDR2 as FNYEAQ.

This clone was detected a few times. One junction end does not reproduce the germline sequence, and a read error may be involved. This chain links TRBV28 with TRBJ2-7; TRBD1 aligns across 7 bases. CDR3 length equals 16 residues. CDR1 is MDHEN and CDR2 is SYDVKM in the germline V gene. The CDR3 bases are TGTGCCATCAGCCCCCCCCCCCACAAGGGGGCCTACGAACAGTACTTC. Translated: CAISPPPHKGAYEQYF.

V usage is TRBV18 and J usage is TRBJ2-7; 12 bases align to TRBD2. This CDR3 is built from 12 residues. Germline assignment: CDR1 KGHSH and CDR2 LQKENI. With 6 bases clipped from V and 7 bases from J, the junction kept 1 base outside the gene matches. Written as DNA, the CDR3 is TGTGCCAGCTCCGGGACTAGCGGGGAGCAGTACTTC. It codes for CASSGTSGEQYF.

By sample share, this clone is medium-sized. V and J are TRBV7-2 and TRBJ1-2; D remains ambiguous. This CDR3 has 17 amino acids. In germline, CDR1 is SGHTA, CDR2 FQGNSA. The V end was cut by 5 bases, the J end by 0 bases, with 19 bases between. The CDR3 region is CASSTRARQQTNYGYTF. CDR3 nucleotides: TGTGCCAGCAGCACCCGGGCCCGCCAGCAGACTAACTATGGCTACACCTTC.

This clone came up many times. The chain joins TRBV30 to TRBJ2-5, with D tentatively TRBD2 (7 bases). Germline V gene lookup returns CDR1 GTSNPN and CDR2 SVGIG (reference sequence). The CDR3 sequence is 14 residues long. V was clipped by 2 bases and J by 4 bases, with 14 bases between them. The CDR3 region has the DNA TGTGCCTGGAGTAGGGGGAGGGCCGGAGAGACCCAGTACTTC. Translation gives CAWSRGRAGETQYF.

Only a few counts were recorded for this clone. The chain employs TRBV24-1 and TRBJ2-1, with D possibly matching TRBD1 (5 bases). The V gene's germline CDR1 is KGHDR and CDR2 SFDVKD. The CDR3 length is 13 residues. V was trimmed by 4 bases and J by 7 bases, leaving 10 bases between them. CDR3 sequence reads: CATSDPGWNEQFF. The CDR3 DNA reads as TGTGCCACCAGTGACCCAGGGTGGAATGAGCAGTTCTTC.

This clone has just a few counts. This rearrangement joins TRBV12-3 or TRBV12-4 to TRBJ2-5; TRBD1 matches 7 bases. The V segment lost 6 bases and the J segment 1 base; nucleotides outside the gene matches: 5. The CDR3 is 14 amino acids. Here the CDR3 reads CASSRRDSQETQYF. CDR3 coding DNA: TGTGCCAGCAGCCGCCGGGACAGCCAAGAGACCCAGTACTTC.

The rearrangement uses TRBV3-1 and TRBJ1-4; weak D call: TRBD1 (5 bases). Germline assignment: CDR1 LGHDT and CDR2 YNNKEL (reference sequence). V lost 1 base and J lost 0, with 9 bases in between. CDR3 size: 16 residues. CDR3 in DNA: TGTGCCAGCAGCCAAGGGAGGGGAGCAACTAATGAAAAACTGTTTTTT. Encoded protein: CASSQGRGATNEKLFF.

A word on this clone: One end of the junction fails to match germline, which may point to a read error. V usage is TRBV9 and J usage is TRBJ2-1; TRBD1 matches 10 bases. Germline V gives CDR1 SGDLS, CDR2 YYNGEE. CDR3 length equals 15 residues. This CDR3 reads CSSSVGQGVYNEQFF. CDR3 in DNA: TGTTCCAGCAGTGTCGGACAGGGGGTGTACAATGAGCAGTTCTTC.

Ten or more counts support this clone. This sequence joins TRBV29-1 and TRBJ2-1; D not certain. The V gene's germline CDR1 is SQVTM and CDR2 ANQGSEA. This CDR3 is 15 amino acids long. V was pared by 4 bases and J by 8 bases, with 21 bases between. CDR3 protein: CSVGTSRASSYEQFF. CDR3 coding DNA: TGCAGCGTTGGGACCAGTAGGGCTAGTTCGTATGAGCAGTTCTTC.

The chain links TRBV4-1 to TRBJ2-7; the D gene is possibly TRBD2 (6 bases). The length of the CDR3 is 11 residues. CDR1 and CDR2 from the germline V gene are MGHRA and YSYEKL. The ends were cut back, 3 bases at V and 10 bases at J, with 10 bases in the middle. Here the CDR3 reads CASSQGRGQYF. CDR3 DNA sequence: TGCGCCAGCAGCCAGGGGCGGGGACAGTACTTC.